The 27 T cell receptor beta chains below were found in one sample sequenced in a study of patients and donors after allogeneic stem cell transplantation (dated by TCRdb to about 2020). The library was produced with RT-PCR. Sequenced using a NextSeq 550. TCRdb trimmed the raw reads at Q25, called clones with MiXCR and kept productive beta chains. One record per CDR3 amino acid sequence lists the most common genes and DNA. The sample table contains 150,000 to 250,000 distinct CDR3 sequences; only one count was recorded for around two fifths of them. The biggest ten clones account for around 35% of the sample. The sample taken for sequencing was blood, either unsorted or a sorted T cell fraction (not recorded which). These TCRs come from a human donor who was either an allogeneic HSCT recipient or a stem cell or donor lymphocyte infusion donor (not recorded which). It is not recorded whose cells these are; they may come from a transplant donor.

The chain has TRBV9 and TRBJ2-7; perhaps TRBD1 as D (6 bases). Trimming shortened V by 0 bases and J by 2 bases, and 9 bases separated the two germline ends. CDR1 and CDR2 from the germline V gene are SGDLS and YYNGEE. This CDR3 contains 14 residues. In DNA form, the CDR3 reads TGTGCCAGCAGCGTAGATGAGGGGGCCTACGAGCAGTACTTC. This gives the protein CASSVDEGAYEQYF.

The sample holds a few counts of this clonotype. The CDR3 sequence is CSVERLLGYNEQFF. CDR3 nucleotides: TGCAGCGTTGAGCGGCTCCTCGGCTACAATGAGCAGTTCTTC. The chain has TRBV29-1 and TRBJ2-1; no clear D gene. Per the germline V gene, CDR1 is SQVTM and CDR2 is ANQGSEA. The CDR3 loop spans 14 amino acids. V was pared by 3 bases and J by 3 bases, with 12 bases between.

The genes are TRBV5-5 and TRBJ1-3; no clear D gene. The V end was cut by 2 bases, the J end by 0 bases, with 9 bases between. Germline V gene data show CDR1 as SGHKS and CDR2 as YYEKEE (reference sequence). The CDR3 runs 15 residues. The CDR3 DNA sequence: TGTGCCAGCAGCTTCGGCCCGTCCTCTGGAAACACCATATATTTT. This sequence encodes CASSFGPSSGNTIYF.

The chain joins TRBV4-1 to TRBJ2-2; 10 bases agree with TRBD2. Trimming removed 0 bases from V and 4 bases from J; junction bases left unmatched: 5. CDR3 length equals 17 residues. The germline V gene has CDR1 MGHRA and CDR2 YSYEKL. The CDR3 DNA reads as TGCGCCAGCAGCCAAGAAAGAGCGGGAGGGCCCACCGGGGAGCTGTTTTTT. Amino acids: CASSQERAGGPTGELFF.

This clonotype was seen a handful of times. The chain couples TRBV28 to TRBJ1-2; no definite D call. The CDR3 has 12 amino acids. Germline-derived CDR1 and CDR2 are MDHEN and SYDVKM. With 5 bases removed from V and 8 bases from J, the gap between germline ends came to 12 bases. CDR3 region: CASSPEFLGYTF. The CDR3 bases are TGTGCCAGCAGTCCCGAATTTCTCGGCTACACCTTC.

This sequence joins TRBV4-3 and TRBJ1-6; no firm D call. The germline V gene encodes CDR1 LGHNA and CDR2 YSLEER. V lost 0 bases and J 3 bases, leaving 15 bases between the germline ends. The CDR3 is 18 residues long. This CDR3 is CASSQEYGGFDYNSPLHF. The CDR3 DNA sequence: TGCGCCAGCAGCCAAGAGTACGGAGGATTCGACTATAATTCACCCCTCCACTTT.

The sample holds many counts of this clonotype. The chain is built from TRBV27 and TRBJ2-5, with 13 bases lining up with TRBD2. The germline gives CDR1 MNHEY, CDR2 SMNVEV (reference sequence). CDR3 length equals 16 residues. Losses at the gene ends were 5 bases for V and 5 bases for J; bases not matched to a gene: 8. The chain's CDR3 is CASSPRGLAGVETQYF. CDR3 DNA: TGTGCCAGCAGTCCGAGAGGACTAGCGGGAGTCGAGACCCAGTACTTC.

This clonotype was recorded once. The V call is TRBV28, the J call TRBJ2-3, with a weak D call TRBD2 (6 bases). V was shortened by 3 bases and J by 7 bases, with 20 bases between the two germline ends. The CDR3 has 16 amino acids. The germline V gene encodes CDR1 MDHEN and CDR2 SYDVKM. The CDR3 DNA reads as TGTGCCAGCAGTTTCAGGCGTGATCGGGAGAGAAATACGCAGTATTTT. This translates into CASSFRRDRERNTQYF.

The chain joins TRBV28 to TRBJ2-3; TRBD1 or TRBD2 may be the D gene (6 bases each). V was clipped by 10 bases and J by 2 bases, with 19 bases between them. The CDR3 loop spans 15 amino acids. Germline CDR1 is MDHEN and CDR2 is SYDVKM. CDR3 sequence reads: CATSLIGGLTDTQYF. In DNA form, the CDR3 reads TGTGCCACCTCCCTGATCGGGGGCCTCACAGATACGCAGTATTTT.

This clonotype was seen only a few times. The V and J genes are TRBV12-3 or TRBV12-4 and TRBJ2-1, with 8 positions matching TRBD2. Trimming removed 3 bases from V and 3 bases from J; junction bases left unmatched: 1. The CDR3 sequence is 14 residues long. CDR3 bases: TGTGCCAGCAGTTTCGGGACTAGCTACAATGAGCAGTTCTTC. Translated: CASSFGTSYNEQFF.

The chain combines TRBV28 with TRBJ2-7; D is unresolved. V was cut by 2 bases and J by 6 bases, with 17 bases left in between. The CDR3 is made up of 15 amino acids. CDR1 and CDR2 (germline): MDHEN, SYDVKM. The CDR3 is CASSLLGSLFLEQYF. The DNA of the CDR3 is TGTGCCAGCAGTTTACTCGGCAGCCTCTTTCTCGAGCAGTACTTC.

The CDR3 sequence: CSASLGRDYNEQFF. The CDR3 region has the DNA TGCAGTGCTAGTCTTGGGCGGGACTACAATGAGCAGTTCTTC. V gene TRBV20-1 combines with J gene TRBJ2-1; D might be TRBD2 (6 bases). Germline V gene data show CDR1 as DFQATT and CDR2 as SNEGSKA (reference sequence). V was cut by 3 bases and J by 3 bases, with 12 bases left in between. This CDR3 is built from 14 residues.

This chain joins TRBV25-1 and TRBJ2-3, with 7 bases identical to TRBD1. The V and J ends lost 4 bases and 4 bases, in that order; junction bases with no gene match: 11. The CDR3 consists of 16 residues. Per the germline V gene, CDR1 is MGHDK and CDR2 is SYGVNS. The CDR3 is CASSVPRDSVADTQYF. The CDR3 DNA follows: TGTGCCAGCAGTGTCCCTCGGGACAGTGTAGCAGATACGCAGTATTTT.

The chain joins TRBV7-9 to TRBJ2-2, with 11 bases that match TRBD2. V trimming: 5 bases; J trimming: 3 bases; junction bases outside the gene matches: 5. In germline, CDR1 is SEHNR, CDR2 FQNEAQ (reference sequence). The CDR3 is 16 amino acids. The CDR3 reads CASSLSGRAHTGELFF. The CDR3 DNA reads TGTGCCAGCAGCCTTAGCGGGAGGGCCCACACCGGGGAGCTGTTTTTT.

This clonotype was seen a handful of times. The rearrangement links TRBV3-1 to TRBJ1-4; 9 nucleotides match TRBD1. The trim removed 1 base at V and 10 bases at J, leaving 10 bases unmatched. Germline V CDR1 and CDR2: LGHDT, YNNKEL (reference sequence). There are 16 residues in the CDR3. CDR3 in DNA: TGTGCCAGCAGCCAAGGTGTCGGGACAGGGCCCGGAAAACTGTTTTTT. This gives the protein CASSQGVGTGPGKLFF.

V is TRBV20-1 and J is TRBJ1-5; a possible D gene is TRBD1 (6 bases). V was cut by 3 bases and J by 6 bases, with 12 bases left in between. Germline V gives CDR1 DFQATT, CDR2 SNEGSKA (reference sequence). The CDR3 has 13 amino acids. Here the CDR3 reads CSASQGGGQPQHF. Written as DNA, the CDR3 is TGCAGTGCTAGTCAAGGGGGAGGTCAGCCCCAGCATTTT.

This clonotype was counted between two and nine times. V usage is TRBV2 and J usage is TRBJ1-2; D uncertain. Germline assignment: CDR1 SNHLY and CDR2 FYNNEI. V was trimmed by 6 bases and J by 4 bases, leaving 18 bases between them. CDR3 length: 15 residues. The CDR3 nucleotides are TGTGCCAGCAGACCCGACGGAGGAGCTTCCTATGGCTACACCTTC. Translated: CASRPDGGASYGYTF.

There are many counts of this clonotype. The chain is built from TRBV29-1 and TRBJ1-2, with no clear D. Trimming pared 4 bases from V and 6 bases from J, leaving 18 bases between. There are 14 residues in the CDR3. Germline loops: CDR1 SQVTM, CDR2 ANQGSEA. DNA of the CDR3: TGCAGCGTTGTTTTTGACACCCAATGGAATGGCTACACCTTC. This sequence encodes CSVVFDTQWNGYTF. Drawing the rest from reference TRBV29-1 and TRBJ1-2, the complete variable domain is SAVISQKPSRDICQRGTSLTIQCQVDSQVTMMFWYRQQPGQSLTLIATANQGSEATYESGFVIDKFPISRPNLTFSTLTVSNMSPEDSSIYLCSVVFDTQWNGYTFGSGTRLTVV.

A few counts support this clonotype. V gene TRBV9 combines with J gene TRBJ1-3; 7 bases fit TRBD1. The J segment lost 8 bases and the V segment lost 7 bases, leaving 9 bases of the junction unmatched. The germline V gene has CDR1 SGDLS and CDR2 YYNGEE. The CDR3 runs 13 residues. For the CDR3, the DNA is TGTGCCAGCGGACAGGTACCCGTTGACACCATATATTTT. This encodes CASGQVPVDTIYF.

In this sample, this clonotype turned up a few times. This chain joins TRBV2 and TRBJ1-4; D is unresolved. V lost 6 bases and J lost 7, with 18 bases in between. Germline V lookup: CDR1 SNHLY, CDR2 FYNNEI. The length of the CDR3 is 15 residues. In DNA form, the CDR3 reads TGTGCCAGCAGACCTGGGCCCTCACCGGGTGAAAAACTGTTTTTT. It specifies CASRPGPSPGEKLFF.

This clonotype was detected only a few times. The CDR3 nucleotides read TGTGCCAGCAACGGAAGGGAAATTGAAAAACTGTTTTTT. Its protein product is CASNGREIEKLFF. V is TRBV2 and J is TRBJ1-4, with no clear D. The CDR3 is 13 residues long. CDR1 and CDR2 (germline): SNHLY, FYNNEI. The germline V and J ends were trimmed by 7 bases and 7 bases, with 13 bases remaining between them. The full variable domain, in which reference TRBV2 and TRBJ1-4 provide the parts outside the CDR3, is EPEVTQTPSHQVTQMGQEVILRCVPISNHLYFYWYRQILGQKVEFLVSFYNNEISEKSEIFDDQFSVERPDGSNFTLKIRSTKLEDSAMYFCASNGREIEKLFFGSGTQLSVL.

This clonotype was picked up a small number of times. The chain joins TRBV6-6 to TRBJ1-1, with a possible D match to TRBD1 (5 bases). V was shortened by 2 bases and J by 1 base, with 11 bases between the two germline ends. This CDR3 spans 15 amino acids. The germline gives CDR1 MNHNY, CDR2 SVGAGI (reference sequence). The CDR3 reads CASSYVQGSNTEAFF. CDR3 coding DNA: TGTGCCAGCAGTTACGTCCAGGGATCGAACACTGAAGCTTTCTTT.

V is TRBV7-3 and J is TRBJ1-5; no definite D call. Germline lookup yields CDR1 SGHTA and CDR2 FQGTGA. This CDR3 is 15 amino acids long. Trimming cost V 2 bases and J 8 bases, with 16 bases left between them. CDR3 DNA sequence: TGTGCCAGCAGCTTACTCGGCAGGCCCAACGAGCCCCAGCATTTT. It encodes CASSLLGRPNEPQHF.

Only a few counts were recorded for this clonotype. V is TRBV5-1 and J is TRBJ1-3; D remains ambiguous. V lost 3 bases and J lost 0, with 4 bases in between. Germline CDR1 reads SGHRS; CDR2 reads YFSETQ. The CDR3 runs 13 residues. The CDR3 reads CASSSLSGNTIYF. The CDR3 nucleotides read TGCGCCAGCAGCTCCCTCTCTGGAAACACCATATATTTT.

This clonotype has only one observation. The chain uses TRBV5-5 and TRBJ2-3; 9 bases agree with TRBD1. V was clipped by 4 bases and J by 4 bases; unmatched bases: 13. Per the germline V gene, CDR1 is SGHKS and CDR2 is YYEKEE (reference sequence). CDR3 size: 17 residues. The CDR3: CASSLPPGTGIPDTQYF. CDR3 nucleotides: TGTGCCAGCAGCCTCCCCCCCGGGACAGGGATCCCAGATACGCAGTATTTT.

The chain joins TRBV28 to TRBJ2-5, with 7 bases matching TRBD1. Germline loops: CDR1 MDHEN, CDR2 SYDVKM. The CDR3 has 14 residues. V gave up 5 bases and J gave up 8 bases; unmatched junction bases: 11. Here the CDR3 reads CASSLRDRQVTQYF. In DNA form, the CDR3 reads TGTGCCAGCAGTCTTCGGGACAGACAAGTTACCCAGTACTTC.

The chain uses TRBV3-1 and TRBJ2-4; the match to TRBD2 covers 8 bases. The junction had 8 bases not matched to a gene; V was cut back by 2 bases and J by 2 bases. This CDR3 comprises 17 residues. The V gene's germline CDR1 is LGHDT and CDR2 YNNKEL (reference sequence). CDR3 sequence reads: CASSQFRAGESKNIQYF. The CDR3 region has the DNA TGTGCCAGCAGCCAATTTAGAGCGGGAGAATCCAAAAACATTCAGTACTTC.